Sequencing of this T cell receptor beta chain was carried out in a study of control samples from healthy donors and cancer patients. Libraries were prepared by immunoSEQ multiplex PCR; TCRdb keeps only in-frame clonotypes and omits some of them. Of about 83,000 clones in the sample, roughly nine tenths were seen once. Material: blood. The receptor's source is a man in his fifties or sixties in good health.

The CDR3 DNA sequence: TGTGCCAGCAAGGTAGCGGGGGGAACAGATACGCAGTATTTT. Translating it yields CASKVAGGTDTQYF. V and J are TRBV7-2 and TRBJ2-3, with 10 bases lining up with TRBD2. Germline trimming cut 7 bases from V and 3 bases from J; bases unmatched to any gene: 4. From germline, CDR1 is SGHTA and CDR2 FQGNSA. The CDR3 runs to 14 residues.